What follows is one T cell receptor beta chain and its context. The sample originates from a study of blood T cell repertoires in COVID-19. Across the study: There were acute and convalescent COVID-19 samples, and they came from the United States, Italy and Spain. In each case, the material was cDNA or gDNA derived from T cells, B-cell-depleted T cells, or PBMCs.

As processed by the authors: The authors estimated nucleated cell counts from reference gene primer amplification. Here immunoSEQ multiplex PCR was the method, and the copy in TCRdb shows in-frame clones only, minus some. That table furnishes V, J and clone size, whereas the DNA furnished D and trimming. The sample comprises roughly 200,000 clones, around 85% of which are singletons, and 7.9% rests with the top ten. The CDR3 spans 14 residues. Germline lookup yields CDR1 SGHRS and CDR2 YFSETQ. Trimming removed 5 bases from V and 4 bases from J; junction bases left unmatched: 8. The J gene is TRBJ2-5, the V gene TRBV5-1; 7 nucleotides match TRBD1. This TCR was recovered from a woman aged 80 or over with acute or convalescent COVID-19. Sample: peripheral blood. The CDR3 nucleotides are TGCGCCAGCAGGTCGACAGGGACCCCAGAGACCCAGTACTTC. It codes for CASRSTGTPETQYF.